The rows below give T cell receptor beta chains drawn from one sample of a study of blood T cell repertoires in COVID-19. TCRdb's copy holds only in-frame clones and misses some; the assay was immunoSEQ multiplex PCR. The table shows about 320,000 clones, with around 92% occurring only once. The specimen was peripheral blood. Receptors were obtained from a man aged 18 to 30 who had recovered from COVID-19. CDR3s include the opening cysteine and the closing phenylalanine or tryptophan. A D gene is named only where the DNA matches it firmly. Part of the rows lack a size; the others show once, few, many or a class for expanded clones.

j_call,v_call,clone_size,d_call,cdr3_aa,cdr3_nt
TRBJ1-1,TRBV2,NA,NA,CASSAGGTEAFF,TGTGCCAGCAGTGCGGGGGGCACTGAAGCTTTCTTT
TRBJ1-4,TRBV27,NA,NA,CASSPRGATNEKLFF,TGTGCCAGCAGCCCCAGGGGAGCAACTAATGAAAAACTGTTTTTT
TRBJ1-1,TRBV5-6,NA,NA,CASSQGFATEAFF,TGTGCCAGCAGTCAGGGTTTCGCCACTGAAGCTTTCTTT
TRBJ2-3,TRBV5-1,NA,NA,CASSLSGGWMDTQYF,TGCGCCAGCAGCTTATCGGGGGGCTGGATGGATACGCAGTATTTT
TRBJ2-7,TRBV27,NA,TRBD1,CASSLYAGGSSEQYF,TGTGCCAGCAGCCTCTATGCAGGGGGCTCCTCCGAGCAGTACTTC
TRBJ1-1,TRBV4-2,NA,TRBD1,CASSQGPPGGGMNTEAFF,TGTGCCAGCAGCCAAGGTCCCCCAGGGGGTGGCATGAACACTGAAGCTTTCTTT
TRBJ2-1,TRBV5-6,once,TRBD1,CASSLVQGAMGQFF,TGTGCCAGCAGCTTGGTCCAGGGGGCAATGGGGCAGTTCTTC
TRBJ1-4,TRBV5-3,NA,TRBD1,CARSSSPRQGVNEKLFF,TGTGCCAGAAGCTCCTCACCCCGACAGGGGGTAAATGAAAAACTGTTTTTT
TRBJ2-5,TRBV5-8,NA,NA,CASSLFRETQYF,TGTGCCAGCAGCTTGTTTAGAGAGACCCAGTACTTC
TRBJ1-2,TRBV7-3,NA,TRBD1,CASSNRTGGGYYGYTF,TGTGCCAGCAGCAACCGGACAGGGGGTGGGTACTATGGCTACACCTTC
TRBJ1-4,TRBV19,many,TRBD1,CASRGQGGTNEKLFF,TGTGCCAGTAGGGGACAGGGAGGAACTAATGAAAAACTGTTTTTT
TRBJ1-6,TRBV11-2,NA,NA,CASSLDYPGGSYNSPLHF,TGTGCCAGCAGCCTCGACTATCCCGGCGGCTCCTATAATTCACCCCTCCACTTT
TRBJ2-7,TRBV7-9,few,TRBD1,CASSFETGLSYEQYF,TGTGCCAGCAGCTTCGAGACAGGGCTTTCCTACGAGCAGTACTTC
TRBJ2-2,TRBV3-1/TRBV3-2,NA,NA,CASSQEGGTGELFF,TGTGCCAGCAGCCAAGAGGGGGGCACCGGGGAGCTGTTTTTT
TRBJ1-6,TRBV6-5,NA,NA,CASSFLANSPLHF,TGTGCCAGCAGTTTTTTGGCCAATTCACCCCTCCACTTT
TRBJ2-1,TRBV3-1/TRBV3-2,NA,TRBD2,CASSHASGYNEQFF,TGTGCCAGCAGCCATGCTAGCGGCTACAATGAGCAGTTCTTC
TRBJ1-6,TRBV7-9,once,TRBD1,CASSLGSGQFNSPLHF,TGTGCCAGCAGCTTAGGCTCGGGACAGTTCAATTCACCCCTCCACTTT
TRBJ2-1,TRBV28,NA,NA,CASSLDNRRRYNEQFF,TGTGCCAGCAGTTTAGATAACAGGAGAAGATACAATGAGCAGTTCTTC
TRBJ2-1,TRBV4-2,NA,TRBD2,CASSQEWTRGYNEQFF,TGTGCCAGCAGCCAAGAGTGGACTAGGGGTTACAATGAGCAGTTCTTC
TRBJ1-5,TRBV7-9,NA,NA,CASSSTDNHQPQHF,TGTGCCAGCAGCTCGACAGATAACCATCAGCCCCAGCATTTT
TRBJ2-7,TRBV18,NA,TRBD2,CASSPKLTSGRRTEQYF,TGTGCCAGCTCACCAAAGCTAACTAGCGGGAGGAGGACCGAGCAGTACTTC
TRBJ2-5,TRBV12-3/TRBV12-4,NA,NA,CASSFRETQYF,TGTGCCAGCAGTTTTCGAGAGACCCAGTACTTC
TRBJ2-1,TRBV7-8,once,TRBD2,CASSLASGGGRAYNEQFF,TGTGCCAGCAGCTTAGCTTCCGGGGGCGGGAGGGCTTACAATGAGCAGTTCTTC
TRBJ2-3,TRBV11-2,NA,TRBD2,CASSPTGLAGTDTQYF,TGTGCCAGCAGCCCGACGGGACTAGCGGGGACAGATACGCAGTATTTT
TRBJ1-4,TRBV27,NA,NA,CASSSGAREKLFF,TGTGCCAGCAGTTCAGGGGCCCGGGAAAAACTGTTTTTT
TRBJ1-3,TRBV7-3,NA,NA,CASSSSGGNTIYF,TGTGCCAGCAGCTCCTCCGGGGGAAACACCATATATTTT
TRBJ2-1,TRBV7-6,NA,TRBD1,CASSLQDRGGNEQFF,TGTGCCAGCAGCCTACAGGACAGGGGGGGAAATGAGCAGTTCTTC
TRBJ1-2,TRBV30,NA,TRBD1,CAWSVQGGGYTF,TGTGCCTGGAGTGTACAAGGGGGCGGCTACACCTTC
TRBJ2-3,TRBV6-6,NA,NA,CASSSDTLSTDTQYF,TGTGCCAGCAGTTCGGACACCCTTAGCACAGATACGCAGTATTTT
TRBJ1-1,TRBV6-5,NA,NA,CASSYTVNTEAFF,TGTGCCAGCAGTTACACAGTGAACACTGAAGCTTTCTTT
TRBJ1-1,TRBV9,NA,NA,CASSVGRGNEAFF,TGTGCCAGCAGCGTAGGTCGGGGGAATGAAGCTTTCTTT
TRBJ2-1,TRBV7-9,NA,NA,CASSPAGNNEQFF,TGTGCCAGCAGCCCGGCGGGAAATAATGAGCAGTTCTTC
TRBJ2-7,TRBV5-1,NA,TRBD1,CASKWDRGVYEQYF,TGCGCCAGCAAGTGGGACAGGGGGGTCTACGAGCAGTACTTC
TRBJ1-2,TRBV16,NA,TRBD1,CASSQRPGTGNDYGYTF,TGTGCCAGCAGCCAACGGCCCGGGACAGGGAATGACTATGGCTACACCTTC
TRBJ2-2,TRBV5-1,NA,TRBD1,CASSRRQGGGELFF,TGCGCCAGCAGCCGACGACAGGGTGGCGGGGAGCTGTTTTTT
TRBJ1-4,TRBV7-2,NA,TRBD1,CASSEQGAGEKLFF,TGTGCCAGCAGCGAACAGGGGGCGGGTGAAAAACTGTTTTTT
TRBJ1-3,TRBV18,NA,NA,CASSPPAVTGNTIYF,TGTGCCAGCTCACCACCGGCCGTAACTGGAAACACCATATATTTT
TRBJ2-3,TRBV9,NA,TRBD2,CASSPLAGESTDTQYF,TGTGCCAGCAGCCCACTAGCGGGGGAGTCCACAGATACGCAGTATTTT
TRBJ1-3,TRBV4-1,few,TRBD1,CASSQDRDRASITIYF,TGCGCCAGCAGCCAAGATCGGGACAGGGCCAGTATCACCATATATTTT
TRBJ2-1,TRBV6-1,NA,TRBD2,CASREAGGNEQFF,TGTGCCAGCAGGGAAGCGGGAGGCAATGAGCAGTTCTTC
TRBJ2-1,TRBV5-5,NA,TRBD2,CASSLDTSGYNEQFF,TGTGCCAGCAGCTTGGACACTAGCGGTTACAATGAGCAGTTCTTC
TRBJ2-7,TRBV4-1,NA,TRBD2,CASSQIPGLAGDEQYF,TGCGCCAGCAGCCAAATCCCGGGACTAGCGGGAGACGAGCAGTACTTC
TRBJ2-1,TRBV6-5,NA,TRBD2,CASSPTGGGYNEQFF,TGTGCCAGCAGTCCTACGGGAGGGGGGTACAATGAGCAGTTCTTC
TRBJ1-1,TRBV19,NA,NA,CASHRPNTEAFF,TGTGCCAGCCACAGACCGAACACTGAAGCTTTCTTT
TRBJ2-5,TRBV7-8,NA,TRBD2,CASSLPGLAGEETQYF,TGTGCCAGCAGCCTCCCCGGACTAGCGGGAGAAGAGACCCAGTACTTC
TRBJ1-3,TRBV10-3,NA,TRBD1,CAISGPTGTVSLSGNTIYF,TGTGCCATCAGTGGGCCAACCGGGACAGTAAGCCTCTCTGGAAACACCATATATTTT
TRBJ1-6,TRBV19,NA,NA,CASSRDTSKEDNSPLHF,TGTGCCAGCTCTCGGGACACCTCCAAAGAGGATAATTCACCCCTCCACTTT
TRBJ2-7,TRBV6-5,NA,NA,CAITGELNEQYF,TGTGCCATAACGGGTGAGCTCAACGAGCAGTACTTC
TRBJ2-7,TRBV6-5,NA,NA,CASSYLDRDEQYF,TGTGCCAGCAGTTACCTTGACAGAGACGAGCAGTACTTC
TRBJ2-7,TRBV28,NA,NA,CASSLGQLRSYEQYF,TGTGCCAGCAGTTTGGGCCAGCTCCGCTCCTACGAGCAGTACTTC
TRBJ2-7,TRBV19,once,NA,CASSSSGDEQYF,TGTGCCAGTAGTTCTTCGGGGGACGAGCAGTACTTC
TRBJ1-1,TRBV29-1,NA,NA,CSARSTEAFF,TGCAGCGCCCGGAGTACTGAAGCTTTCTTT
TRBJ2-1,TRBV9,few,TRBD2,CASSPPGESEGGGRASLFF,TGTGCCAGCAGCCCCCCGGGAGAGTCCGAGGGGGGCGGGAGGGCCAGTCTGTTCTTC
TRBJ1-3,TRBV4-1,NA,NA,CASSQGAQGNTIYF,TGCGCCAGCAGCCAGGGGGCGCAGGGAAACACCATATATTTT
TRBJ1-1,TRBV5-1,few,NA,CASSVFQNTEAFF,TGCGCCAGCAGCGTTTTCCAGAACACTGAAGCTTTCTTT
TRBJ2-7,TRBV6-5,NA,NA,CASSRTDTSYEQYF,TGTGCCAGCAGTCGCACGGACACCTCCTACGAGCAGTACTTC
TRBJ2-1,TRBV7-2,NA,NA,CATAWRVQPYNEQFF,TGTGCCACGGCGTGGAGGGTGCAGCCCTACAATGAGCAGTTCTTC
TRBJ2-4,TRBV6-2/TRBV6-3,NA,NA,CASGPRDIQYF,TGTGCCAGCGGCCCGAGGGACATTCAGTACTTC
TRBJ1-4,TRBV7-2,once,NA,CASSLTVATNEKLFF,TGTGCCAGCAGCTTGACAGTTGCAACTAATGAAAAACTGTTTTTT